Reported below is one T cell receptor beta chain. This entry comes from a study of beta chain features in type 1 diabetes. Expressed TCRB transcripts were sequenced, since all the RNA that had been isolated was reverse transcribed. Generated by immunoSEQ multiplex PCR, the TCRdb table keeps only in-frame clones and is missing some. This table has about 340,000 clones, around 7.6% appearing once. Germline V gene lookup returns CDR1 SGHDN and CDR2 FVKESK. V lost 5 bases and J lost 4; bases outside the gene matches: 6. The CDR3 has 16 residues. The chain combines TRBV14 with TRBJ2-2, with 11 bases aligning to TRBD2. This receptor was obtained from a woman in her late teens or twenties in good health. Sequencing used central memory CD4+ T cells from blood. The CDR3 protein is CASSLAGGPITGELFF. Written as DNA, the CDR3 is TGTGCCAGCAGCTTAGCGGGAGGGCCGATCACCGGGGAGCTGTTTTTT.